This T cell receptor (beta chain) comes out of a study of blood T cell repertoires in COVID-19. Whole-study context: Both acute and convalescent COVID-19 samples were obtained from the United States, Italy and Spain.

Measured with immunoSEQ multiplex PCR; TCRdb has only the in-frame clones, and not every one. The profile covers 110,000 or so clones, with roughly four fifths appearing a single time and around 10% taken by the ten largest. This clone occurred a few times. In germline, CDR1 is SGHVS, CDR2 FQNEAQ. CDR3 length equals 18 residues. Germline trimming cut 5 bases from V and 9 bases from J; bases unmatched to any gene: 20. V usage is TRBV7-8 and J usage is TRBJ2-1; 9 bases match TRBD2. This receptor was identified in a human donor in a cohort sampled during active COVID-19. Sequencing was carried out using peripheral blood. The CDR3 sequence: CASSPYRILAGSGGEQFF. DNA for the CDR3: TGTGCCAGCAGCCCCTACCGCATTCTAGCGGGGTCCGGGGGTGAGCAGTTCTTC.